Below are 5 T cell receptor beta chains sequenced from a single sample in a study of blood T cells in healthy people across ages. Next came a second PCR, run for about 7 to 12 cycles, which used a sample-barcoded 5' primer along with a J-beta primer mix. Each CDR3 protein gets one entry after TCRdb re-called the 5' RACE reads with MiXCR. The table lists 780,000 or so distinct CDR3 sequences, approximately 25% of them singletons. Another study also made use of these data, one on T cells of mothers and their children.

Sequencing used blood. The receptors were gathered from a boy younger than 18 in good health.

Worth noting for this clonotype: The CDR3 end shows no conserved phenylalanine or tryptophan, and so a read error is likely. The chain has TRBV10-3 and TRBJ2-5, with D unresolved. The DNA end is a closer match to TRBJ2-7, so the J assignment may be wrong. Germline V CDR1 and CDR2: ENHRY, SYGVKD. The CDR3 covers 11 residues. In nucleotides, the CDR3 is TGTGCCATCAGTCAGGATTACGAGCAGTACCTC. Translation: CAISQDYEQYL.

This chain links TRBV28 with TRBJ2-4, with a tentative D call TRBD1 (6 bases). The V and J ends lost 8 bases and 11 bases respectively, with 25 bases between them. CDR3 length: 15 amino acids. Germline V gene sequence: CDR1 MDHEN, CDR2 SYDVKM. Written as DNA, the CDR3 is TGTGCCAGCGCGGTTAATGGGGGCGTGGCTGCTGTTCAGTACTTC. It encodes CASAVNGGVAAVQYF.

The chain combines TRBV4-2 with TRBJ2-1; tentative D call: TRBD1 (5 bases). Trimming cost V 0 bases and J 3 bases, with 12 bases left between them. Per the germline V gene, CDR1 is LGHNA and CDR2 is YNFKEQ. The CDR3 runs to 16 residues. CDR3 DNA sequence: TGTGCCAGCAGCCAAGATTCGACAGCTCTCTACAATGAGCAGTTCTTC. It is translated as CASSQDSTALYNEQFF.

This clonotype was observed once. The junction does not match germline at one end; this may be a read error. The chain recombines TRBV11-1 with TRBJ2-7; D may be TRBD1 (6 bases). Germline lookup yields CDR1 SGHAT and CDR2 FQDESV (reference sequence). This CDR3 contains 14 residues. The CDR3 region has the DNA TGTGCCAACAGCACTTCAGGGGATCTCAGGGAGCAGTACTTC. Encoded protein: CANSTSGDLREQYF.

This clonotype was seen at least ten times. The rearrangement links TRBV12-3 or TRBV12-4 to TRBJ2-5, with a tentative D call TRBD1 (6 bases). This CDR3 comprises 14 residues. V lost 3 bases to trimming and J lost 2 bases, with 10 bases between them. In nucleotides, the CDR3 is TGTGCCAGCAGTTTGTGGGGGCCACAAGAGACCCAGTACTTC. This encodes CASSLWGPQETQYF.